This TCR beta chain was observed in a study of blood T cell repertoires in COVID-19. This clone was counted only a few times. Profiling relied on immunoSEQ multiplex PCR, and the TCRdb table lists in-frame clones only, not all of them. The sample holds around 32,000 clones, approximately 95% seen once. V was pared by 1 base and J by 6 bases, with 19 bases between. CDR1 and CDR2 from the germline V gene are SEHNR and FQNEAQ (reference sequence). The CDR3 loop spans 16 amino acids. This sequence was found in a male donor with active COVID-19. The chain carries TRBV7-9 and TRBJ2-7; D remains ambiguous. The sample taken for sequencing was peripheral blood. The CDR3 DNA reads TGTGCCAGCAGCTTAGGTCCCTCCCTGAGGTTCAGCGAGCAGTACTTC. This encodes CASSLGPSLRFSEQYF.